A single sample is the source of the 6 T cell receptor beta chains below, sequenced in a study of T cell responses to AZD1222 COVID-19 vaccine. Measured with immunoSEQ multiplex PCR; TCRdb has only the in-frame clones, and not every one. The sample has around 180,000 clones; 88% are singletons. This specimen consisted of peripheral blood, obtained on day 0 of AZD1222 vaccination. All receptors derive from an adult in good health.

This clone was counted only a few times. This chain joins TRBV7-3 and TRBJ2-3; TRBD2 agrees at 13 bases. Trimming removed 2 bases from V and 2 bases from J; junction bases left unmatched: 1. The CDR3 runs to 16 residues. Germline loops: CDR1 SGHTA, CDR2 FQGTGA. CDR3 bases: TGTGCCAGCAGCTTAGGACTAGCGGGGGACACAGATACGCAGTATTTT. Translation: CASSLGLAGDTDTQYF.

The rearrangement uses TRBV7-3 and TRBJ2-7; 8 nucleotides match TRBD2. Per germline, CDR1 SGHTA and CDR2 FQGTGA. V lost 0 bases, J lost 4 bases, and 5 bases stayed unmatched. The CDR3 loop spans 15 amino acids. CDR3 residues: CASSLTGSSGYEQYF. The CDR3 coding sequence is TGTGCCAGCAGCTTAACGGGTTCTAGCGGGTACGAGCAGTACTTC.

The V gene is TRBV3-1 (or the pseudogene TRBV3-2), the J gene TRBJ2-5, with D perhaps TRBD2 (5 bases). This CDR3 contains 17 residues. Deletions cut 0 bases from V and 4 bases from J, with 18 bases between. From germline, CDR1 is LGHDT and CDR2 YNNKEL (reference sequence). The CDR3 sequence: CASSQERGRRLGETQYF. CDR3 DNA: TGTGCCAGCAGCCAAGAACGAGGCAGGAGGCTTGGAGAGACCCAGTACTTC.

V usage is TRBV7-6 and J usage is TRBJ1-5; D might be TRBD1 (6 bases). This CDR3 is 17 amino acids long. V lost 3 bases to trimming and J lost 0 bases, with 15 bases between them. Germline assignment: CDR1 SGHVS and CDR2 FNYEAQ. The CDR3 sequence is CASSLGDTYNSNQPQHF. CDR3 DNA sequence: TGTGCCAGCAGCTTGGGGGACACGTACAATAGCAATCAGCCCCAGCATTTT.

The chain couples TRBV5-6 to TRBJ1-1; 7 nucleotides agree with TRBD1. V was clipped by 5 bases and J by 5 bases; unmatched bases: 6. CDR3 length: 13 amino acids. Looked up from germline, CDR1 is SGHDT and CDR2 is YYEEEE. In DNA form, the CDR3 reads TGTGCCAGCAGGAGACAGGGACAGACTGAAGCTTTCTTT. It is translated as CASRRQGQTEAFF.

This chain links TRBV7-9 with TRBJ1-5; D ambiguous. The CDR3 loop spans 12 amino acids. Trimming removed 5 bases from V and 5 bases from J, with 7 bases in between. Germline CDR1 and CDR2: SEHNR and FQNEAQ (reference sequence). CDR3 DNA sequence: TGTGCCAGCAGCATGCCGGATCAGCCCCAGCATTTT. Translated, it gives CASSMPDQPQHF.